One and the same sample provided the 29 T cell receptor beta chains below, sequenced in a study of OX40 agonist ivuxolimab in advanced cancers. Data came from immunoSEQ multiplex PCR; TCRdb stores just in-frame clones and leaves some out. This table has under 70,000 clones, about 85% appearing once. Sample: CD4+ or CD8+ T cells sorted from blood, taken in a trial of the OX40 agonist ivuxolimab. The origin of the receptors is an adult with an advanced solid tumor such as melanoma, head and neck, liver or kidney cancer.

The chain uses TRBV10-2 and TRBJ2-7; D may be TRBD1 (6 bases). The CDR3 runs 13 residues. CDR1 and CDR2 from the germline V gene are WSHSY and SAAADI. Trimming removed 6 bases at V and 8 bases at J, with 17 bases between. CDR3 region: CASREDVGAQQYF. The CDR3, as DNA: TGCGCCAGCAGAGAAGACGTGGGGGCCCAGCAGTACTTC.

The chain is built from TRBV19 and TRBJ1-2; 10 nucleotides line up with TRBD1. Germline CDR1 LNHDA, CDR2 SQIVND (reference sequence). There are 14 residues in the CDR3. Trimming took 7 bases from V and 4 from J; bases not matched to a gene: 6. CDR3 loop: CASTPGQGGYGYTF. The CDR3 bases are TGTGCCAGTACACCTGGACAGGGGGGCTATGGCTACACCTTC.

The J gene is TRBJ2-1, the V gene TRBV5-6; unclear D gene. The CDR3 covers 16 residues. Germline CDR1 and CDR2: SGHDT and YYEEEE. Trimming stripped 0 bases from V and 5 bases from J, with 15 bases between. The CDR3 loop reads CASSLVTASGNNEQFF. In DNA, the CDR3 is TGTGCCAGCAGCTTGGTTACGGCATCTGGTAACAATGAGCAGTTCTTC.

This clone was seen just once. The chain links TRBV6-6 to TRBJ2-7, with D perhaps TRBD1 or TRBD2 (5 bases each). The CDR3 runs 14 residues. From germline, CDR1 is MNHNY and CDR2 SVGAGI (reference sequence). The V end was cut by 8 bases, the J end by 1 base, with 15 bases between. CDR3 sequence (DNA): TGTGCCAGCGGGGGTTGGACGGAATCCTACGAGCAGTACTTC. Protein sequence: CASGGWTESYEQYF.

By share, this clone counts as medium-sized. The rearrangement links TRBV6-1 to TRBJ2-1; D uncertain. Deletions cut 11 bases from V and 0 bases from J, with 11 bases between. Germline CDR1 is MNHNS and CDR2 is SASEGT. The length of the CDR3 is 13 residues. CDR3 coding DNA: TGTGCCTCCCCCGGGCGCTCCTACAATGAGCAGTTCTTC. This gives the protein CASPGRSYNEQFF.

The rearrangement joins TRBV19 to TRBJ1-5; D remains ambiguous. This CDR3 comprises 15 residues. The germline CDR1 and CDR2 sequences are LNHDA and SQIVND (reference sequence). Trimming removed 0 bases at V and 2 bases at J, with 8 bases between. The CDR3: CASSIDGQGNQPQHF. The CDR3 nucleotides are TGTGCCAGTAGTATAGATGGCCAGGGCAATCAGCCCCAGCATTTT.

This rearrangement joins TRBV7-9 to TRBJ2-3; D is unresolved. Germline lookup yields CDR1 SEHNR and CDR2 FQNEAQ (reference sequence). Deletions cut 0 bases from V and 5 bases from J, with 12 bases between. The CDR3 runs 15 residues. The CDR3 coding sequence is TGTGCCAGCAGCTTAGCGACGGAAGCCCTAGATACGCAGTATTTT. This translates into CASSLATEALDTQYF.

This chain joins TRBV7-9 and TRBJ2-5, with D tentatively TRBD1 (5 bases). From germline, CDR1 is SEHNR and CDR2 FQNEAQ (reference sequence). V was cut by 6 bases and J by 3 bases, with 8 bases left in between. This CDR3 has 12 amino acids. DNA of the CDR3: TGTGCCAGCAGTTTGACAGAAGAGACCCAGTACTTC. The encoded protein is CASSLTEETQYF.

The rearrangement uses TRBV5-1 and TRBJ2-7; D possibly corresponds to TRBD1 (6 bases). CDR1 is SGHRS and CDR2 is YFSETQ in the germline V gene. The CDR3 is 15 amino acids. V lost 4 bases and J 0 bases, leaving 14 bases between the germline ends. This CDR3 is CASSPIQGSSYEQYF. The CDR3 region has the DNA TGCGCCAGCAGCCCAATACAGGGAAGCTCCTACGAGCAGTACTTC.

The chain has TRBV6-6 and TRBJ1-2; D unclear. V dropped 8 bases and J dropped 4 bases, with 14 bases sitting between them. The germline CDR1 and CDR2 sequences are MNHNY and SVGAGI (reference sequence). CDR3 length: 13 residues. The CDR3 region has the DNA TGTGCCAGCCAAAGGACCTCCAGCTATGGCTACACCTTC. Amino acid sequence: CASQRTSSYGYTF.

The J gene is TRBJ1-1, the V gene TRBV11-2; D ambiguous. The CDR3 spans 14 residues. Germline CDR1 reads SGHAT; CDR2 reads FQNNGV. The V end was cut by 1 base, the J end by 1 base, with 7 bases between. CDR3 coding DNA: TGTGCCAGCAGCTTAGCGAAGGGGAACACTGAAGCTTTCTTT. This translates into CASSLAKGNTEAFF.

This clone was picked up one time. This chain connects TRBV7-3 to TRBJ1-1, with a weak D call TRBD1 (5 bases). V was pared by 5 bases and J by 6 bases, with 13 bases between. In germline, CDR1 is SGHTA, CDR2 FQGTGA. This CDR3 comprises 13 residues. CDR3 sequence (DNA): TGTGCCAGCAGCATAAACAGGAAGGCTGAAGCTTTCTTT. Residues: CASSINRKAEAFF.

J is TRBJ1-1 and V is TRBV5-4; tentatively, D is TRBD1 (6 bases). CDR3 length: 16 amino acids. V shed 0 bases and J shed 0 bases, with 12 bases lying between them. Germline V lookup: CDR1 SGHNT, CDR2 YYREEE (reference sequence). The CDR3 spells CASSLAGGGVNTEAFF. Written as DNA, the CDR3 is TGTGCCAGCAGCTTGGCCGGAGGGGGAGTGAACACTGAAGCTTTCTTT.

The chain combines TRBV7-9 with TRBJ2-3; unclear D gene. This CDR3 region has 13 residues. Between the trimmed V and J ends, which lost 5 bases and 3 bases, there was a span of 9 bases. Germline V gene lookup returns CDR1 SEHNR and CDR2 FQNEAQ (reference sequence). CDR3 sequence (DNA): TGTGCCAGCAGCCCGTCCGGGACAGATACGCAGTATTTT. Translated, it gives CASSPSGTDTQYF.

This clone was counted only a few times. The chain joins TRBV18 to TRBJ2-2; D remains ambiguous. The length of the CDR3 is 15 residues. V lost 0 bases and J 1 base, leaving 6 bases between the germline ends. Looked up from germline, CDR1 is KGHSH and CDR2 is LQKENI. CDR3 sequence (DNA): TGTGCCAGCTCACCACCGGTCAAGAACACCGGGGAGCTGTTTTTT. Its protein is CASSPPVKNTGELFF.

The chain uses TRBV5-8 and TRBJ2-3; TRBD2 agrees at 15 bases. J gave up 2 bases and V 3 bases, and 4 bases lay outside the gene matches. Germline V gene lookup returns CDR1 SGHTS and CDR2 YDEGEE. The CDR3 has 17 amino acids. The CDR3 nucleotides read TGTGCCAGCAGCTCGGGACTAGCGGGAGGTCTCACAGATACGCAGTATTTT. This sequence encodes CASSSGLAGGLTDTQYF.

This clone was seen once. J is TRBJ2-1 and V is TRBV6-4, with a tentative D call TRBD1 (6 bases). Trimming pared 2 bases from V and 9 bases from J, leaving 17 bases between. From germline, CDR1 is MRHNA and CDR2 SNTAGT. The CDR3 is made up of 15 amino acids. CDR3 coding DNA: TGTGCCAGCAGTGACGACCAGGGGCCTCTGGGTGAGCAGTTCTTC. This translates into CASSDDQGPLGEQFF.

V and J are TRBV15 and TRBJ1-1, with unresolved D. Germline V lookup: CDR1 LNHNV, CDR2 YYDKDF (reference sequence). This CDR3 spans 14 amino acids. Trimming stripped 3 bases from V and 2 bases from J, with 10 bases between. CDR3 in amino acids: CATSRGRRNTEAFF. The CDR3 nucleotides read TGTGCCACCAGCAGGGGCAGAAGAAACACTGAAGCTTTCTTT.

The chain carries TRBV20-1 and TRBJ1-4; D might be TRBD1 (5 bases). With 7 bases removed from V and 5 bases from J, the gap between germline ends came to 8 bases. This CDR3 has 11 amino acids. In germline, CDR1 is DFQATT, CDR2 SNEGSKA (reference sequence). The CDR3 loop reads CSGGENEKLFF. For the CDR3, the DNA is TGCAGTGGGGGGGAGAATGAAAAACTGTTTTTT.

V usage is TRBV2 and J usage is TRBJ1-5; tentative D call: TRBD1 (5 bases). CDR3 length equals 16 residues. Trimming removed 2 bases from V and 0 bases from J, with 11 bases in between. Germline CDR1 SNHLY, CDR2 FYNNEI. The CDR3 DNA is TGTGCCAGCAGTGAAAGACCGGGGGATAGCAATCAGCCCCAGCATTTT. Translation gives CASSERPGDSNQPQHF. The full variable domain, its missing parts supplied by reference TRBV2 and TRBJ1-5, is EPEVTQTPSHQVTQMGQEVILRCVPISNHLYFYWYRQILGQKVEFLVSFYNNEISEKSEIFDDQFSVERPDGSNFTLKIRSTKLEDSAMYFCASSERPGDSNQPQHFGDGTRLSIL.

V is TRBV6-6 and J is TRBJ2-3, with D perhaps matching TRBD1 (6 bases). The CDR3 has 15 amino acids. V was shortened by 1 base and J by 0 bases, with 8 bases between the two germline ends. The V gene's germline CDR1 is MNHNY and CDR2 SVGAGI (reference sequence). DNA for the CDR3: TGTGCCAGCAGTTACTACGGACAGAGCACAGATACGCAGTATTTT. This encodes CASSYYGQSTDTQYF.

The rearrangement uses TRBV7-2 and TRBJ2-1; possibly TRBD1 for D (5 bases). This CDR3 has 13 amino acids. Germline CDR1 is SGHTA and CDR2 is FQGNSA. V was clipped by 2 bases and J by 8 bases, with 10 bases between them. Written as DNA, the CDR3 is TGTGCCAGCAGCTTATATGGGGCGTATGAGCAGTTCTTC. Protein product: CASSLYGAYEQFF.

The rearrangement joins TRBV28 to TRBJ2-1; possibly TRBD1 for D (5 bases). The V end was cut by 4 bases, the J end by 13 bases, with 14 bases between. The CDR3 contains 12 residues. The germline CDR1 and CDR2 sequences are MDHEN and SYDVKM. The CDR3 sequence is CASSSGQTRQFF. CDR3 sequence (DNA): TGTGCCAGCAGTTCAGGGCAGACACGACAGTTCTTC.

This chain links TRBV28 with TRBJ1-5, with D possibly matching TRBD1 (6 bases). CDR1 is MDHEN, CDR2 SYDVKM, per germline. The V and J ends lost 5 bases and 8 bases respectively, with 13 bases between them. The CDR3 contains 13 residues. CDR3 region: CASSTRGGKPQHF. The DNA for the CDR3 is TGTGCCAGCAGTACCAGGGGTGGAAAGCCCCAGCATTTT.

This clone was recorded only once. The chain uses TRBV28 and TRBJ2-7; 10 bases match TRBD1. V trimming: 5 bases; J trimming: 0 bases; junction bases outside the gene matches: 4. Germline assignment: CDR1 MDHEN and CDR2 SYDVKM. CDR3 length: 15 residues. The CDR3 DNA reads as TGTGCCAGCAGTGAGAGGACAGGGGGCTCCTACGAGCAGTACTTC. It translates to CASSERTGGSYEQYF. Drawing the rest from reference TRBV28 and TRBJ2-7, the complete variable domain is DVKVTQSSRYLVKRTGEKVFLECVQDMDHENMFWYRQDPGLGLRLIYFSYDVKMKEKGDIPEGYSVSREKKERFSLILESASTNQTSMYLCASSERTGGSYEQYFGPGTRLTVT.

J is TRBJ1-4 and V is TRBV30; TRBD1 matches 9 bases. The junction had 3 bases not matched to a gene; V was cut back by 3 bases and J by 7 bases. The CDR3 extends over 13 amino acids. Germline-derived CDR1 and CDR2 are GTSNPN and SVGIG (reference sequence). The CDR3 sequence is CAWRQGASEKLFF. The CDR3 DNA reads TGTGCCTGGAGACAGGGGGCAAGTGAAAAACTGTTTTTT.

The chain employs TRBV5-1 and TRBJ2-3; D possibly matches TRBD1 or TRBD2 (6 bases each). The CDR3 length is 15 residues. The ends were cut back, 0 bases at V and 4 bases at J, with 12 bases in the middle. Germline CDR1 and CDR2: SGHRS and YFSETQ. In DNA form, the CDR3 reads TGCGCCAGCAGCTTGGAGGGGGGAGGATCAGATACGCAGTATTTT. Its protein product is CASSLEGGGSDTQYF.

There are a few counts of this clone. This chain joins TRBV7-9 and TRBJ2-3; D is possibly TRBD1 (6 bases). Trimming stripped 5 bases from V and 6 bases from J, with 12 bases between. This CDR3 has 13 residues. CDR1 and CDR2 (germline): SEHNR, FQNEAQ (reference sequence). For the CDR3, the DNA is TGTGCCAGCAGCCTGCAGGGGTCGGATACGCAGTATTTT. Translating it yields CASSLQGSDTQYF.

The V call is TRBV15, the J call TRBJ2-1, with unresolved D. Germline lookup yields CDR1 LNHNV and CDR2 YYDKDF (reference sequence). The CDR3 loop spans 12 amino acids. V lost 3 bases, J lost 6 bases, and 6 bases lay in between. CDR3 in amino acids: CATSRTINEQFF. The CDR3 region has the DNA TGTGCCACCAGCAGGACGATCAATGAGCAGTTCTTC.